Here is one TCR beta chain with its context. The antigen remains unidentified. The data were obtained in a study of metastatic and nonmetastatic thyroid tumors. Study-wide results and caveats: In blood and tumor, TCR beta diversity was reportedly significantly higher in malignant thyroid tumors than in benign nodules.

TCRdb used MiXCR to call clones anew from the PCR reads. The sample carries some 20,000 clones, around 40% recorded once. Every patient was untreated before thyroid surgery. After removal of 3 bases from V and 0 bases from J, the junction contained 10 bases not matched to a gene. The CDR3 contains 20 residues. Germline V gives CDR1 MDHEN, CDR2 SYDVKM. The sequence came from a female donor with papillary thyroid cancer or a benign thyroid nodule (not recorded which). Some clones in this sample may be carry-over from other donors' samples. The rearrangement joins TRBV28 to TRBJ2-1; TRBD2 matches at 14 bases. What was sequenced was tumor tissue. The CDR3: CASSFHRTSGGLNSYNEQFF. Here the CDR3 DNA reads TGTGCCAGCAGTTTCCACCGGACTAGCGGGGGGTTAAACTCCTACAATGAGCAGTTCTTC.